These 9 T cell receptor beta chains share one sample of origin, sequenced in a study of blood T cell repertoires in COVID-19. Clones were sequenced by immunoSEQ multiplex PCR, and TCRdb holds only the in-frame ones, with some missing. The data contain approximately 280,000 clones, 85% to 90% of them singletons. Sequenced sample: PBMCs or T cells enriched from blood (not recorded which). These TCRs come from a woman aged 18-30 years with acute COVID-19.

CDR3: CASSVVRYNQPQHF. CDR3 DNA: TGTGCCAGTAGTGTAGTCAGGTACAATCAGCCCCAGCATTTT. This sequence joins TRBV19 and TRBJ1-5, with no clear D. Germline V gene lookup returns CDR1 LNHDA and CDR2 SQIVND (reference sequence). This CDR3 is built from 14 residues. The V and J ends lost 5 bases and 3 bases respectively, with 11 bases between them.

The chain recombines TRBV28 with TRBJ2-5, with D unresolved. In germline, CDR1 is MDHEN, CDR2 SYDVKM. The germline V and J ends were trimmed by 3 bases and 2 bases, with 10 bases remaining between them. The CDR3 length is 14 residues. The CDR3 here is CASSFMTEQETQYF. CDR3 bases: TGTGCCAGCAGTTTTATGACGGAGCAAGAGACCCAGTACTTC.

There are a few counts of this clone. The genes are TRBV4-3 and TRBJ2-2, with 7 bases that match TRBD2. CDR3 length: 15 residues. Losses at the gene ends were 6 bases for V and 4 bases for J; bases not matched to a gene: 8. Per the germline V gene, CDR1 is LGHNA and CDR2 is YSLEER. CDR3 nucleotide sequence: TGCGCCAGCAGACGGGGGGACGATACCACCGGGGAGCTGTTTTTT. This encodes CASRRGDDTTGELFF.

The chain employs TRBV2 and TRBJ2-7, with 16 bases matching TRBD2. The CDR3 is made up of 18 amino acids. Germline loops: CDR1 SNHLY, CDR2 FYNNEI. The ends lost 6 bases at V and 2 bases at J; junction bases unmatched: 10. CDR3 coding DNA: TGTGCCAGCAGCCCCCAAGGGACTAGCGGGAGGGCCCCCTACGAGCAGTACTTC. Translated: CASSPQGTSGRAPYEQYF.

V gene TRBV25-1 combines with J gene TRBJ2-4; D is perhaps TRBD2 (6 bases). V lost 1 base and J lost 1, with 14 bases in between. Germline CDR1 reads MGHDK; CDR2 reads SYGVNS. The CDR3 totals 17 residues. This CDR3 is CASSESGGGTAKNIQYF. Here the CDR3 DNA reads TGTGCCAGCAGTGAATCCGGTGGCGGGACGGCCAAAAACATTCAGTACTTC.

The rearrangement joins TRBV4-1 to TRBJ1-1, with a weak D call TRBD1 (5 bases). Germline CDR1 and CDR2: MGHRA and YSYEKL. The CDR3 has 17 amino acids. V was shortened by 0 bases and J by 3 bases, with 17 bases between the two germline ends. The CDR3 DNA reads as TGCGCCAGCAGCCAAGAAAGGGGAATTGCTGTGGACACTGAAGCTTTCTTT. This sequence encodes CASSQERGIAVDTEAFF.

The CDR3 sequence is CASRTSRDTVPGYTF. CDR3 coding DNA: TGTGCCAGCAGAACATCTCGGGACACCGTACCAGGCTACACCTTC. The chain joins TRBV27 to TRBJ1-2; D possibly corresponds to TRBD1 (6 bases). Germline CDR1 is MNHEY and CDR2 is SMNVEV (reference sequence). This CDR3 has 15 amino acids. V gave up 6 bases and J gave up 8 bases, with 22 bases separating them.

This sequence joins TRBV18 and TRBJ1-6, with D perhaps TRBD1 (5 bases). Germline V gene lookup returns CDR1 KGHSH and CDR2 LQKENI. This CDR3 comprises 14 residues. The V end was cut by 6 bases, the J end by 10 bases, with 16 bases between. CDR3 protein: CASSPARGVSPLHF. Here the CDR3 DNA reads TGTGCCAGCTCTCCGGCCCGGGGGGTCTCACCCCTCCACTTT.

J is TRBJ2-1 and V is TRBV5-4; D may be TRBD2 (6 bases). V lost 4 bases and J 5 bases, leaving 19 bases between the germline ends. The CDR3 is 16 residues long. Germline V lookup: CDR1 SGHNT, CDR2 YYREEE (reference sequence). The CDR3 nucleotides read TGTGCCAGCAGCCGGGGGAGCAGGGCGGAAGACAATGAGCAGTTCTTC. Translation gives CASSRGSRAEDNEQFF.